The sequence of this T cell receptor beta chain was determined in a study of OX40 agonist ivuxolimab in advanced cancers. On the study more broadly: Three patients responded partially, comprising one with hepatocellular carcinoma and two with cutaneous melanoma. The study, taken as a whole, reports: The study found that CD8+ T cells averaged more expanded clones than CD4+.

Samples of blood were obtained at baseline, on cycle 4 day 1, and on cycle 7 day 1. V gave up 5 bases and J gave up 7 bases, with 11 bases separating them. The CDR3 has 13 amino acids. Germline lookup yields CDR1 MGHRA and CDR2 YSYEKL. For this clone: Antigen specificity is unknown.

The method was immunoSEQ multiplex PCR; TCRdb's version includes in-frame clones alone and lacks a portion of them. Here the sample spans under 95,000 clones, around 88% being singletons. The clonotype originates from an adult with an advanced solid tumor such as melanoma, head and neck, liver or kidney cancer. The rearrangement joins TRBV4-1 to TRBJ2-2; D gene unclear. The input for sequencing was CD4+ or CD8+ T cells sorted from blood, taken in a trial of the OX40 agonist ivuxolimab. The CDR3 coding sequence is TGCGCCAGCAGCTACCAGCAGAGCGGGGAGCTGTTTTTT. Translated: CASSYQQSGELFF.